Following are 22 T cell receptor beta chains from one sample sequenced in a study of T cells in Graves' hyperthyroidism and ophthalmopathy. Authors of the study amplified TCR beta CDR3 regions from RNA transcripts. TCR CDR3 underwent first-round RT-PCR with the HTBI primer set. TCRdb reprocessed the multiplex PCR reads with MiXCR, giving one entry per CDR3 protein. The sample has more than 50,000 distinct CDR3 sequences; around 53% are singletons. Specimen: blood. These receptors came from a woman aged 60-70 years with Graves' ophthalmopathy.

By share of the sample, this clonotype is medium-sized. The rearrangement joins TRBV20-1 to TRBJ2-6, with D perhaps TRBD2 (6 bases). CDR3 length equals 16 residues. Trimming pared 6 bases from V and 1 base from J, leaving 16 bases between. CDR1 and CDR2 (germline): DFQATT, SNEGSKA (reference sequence). CDR3: CSAQAGGMSGANVLTF. DNA of the CDR3: TGCAGTGCGCAAGCGGGTGGTATGTCTGGGGCCAACGTCCTGACTTTC.

This clonotype occurred many times. This chain uses TRBV7-9 with TRBJ2-5; D may be TRBD2 (5 bases). V was pared by 5 bases and J by 0 bases, with 10 bases between. CDR3 length: 14 residues. CDR1 is SEHNR, CDR2 FQNEAQ, per germline (reference sequence). CDR3 residues: CASSRLWHQETQYF. The CDR3, as DNA: TGTGCCAGCAGCCGACTATGGCACCAAGAGACCCAGTACTTC.

Note on this clonotype: The conserved phenylalanine or tryptophan is not found at the CDR3 terminus, so this likely reflects a read error. The genes are TRBV5-1 and TRBJ1-3; 9 bases fit TRBD1. Germline CDR1 SGHRS, CDR2 YFSETQ. There are 15 residues in the CDR3. CDR3: CASSAGTGSGITIYL. The CDR3 DNA reads TGCGCCAGTTCTGCCGGGACAGGGTCTGGAATCACCATATATCTT.

V gene TRBV29-1 combines with J gene TRBJ2-5, with a possible D match to TRBD2 (6 bases). This CDR3 comprises 13 residues. Germline V lookup: CDR1 SQVTM, CDR2 ANQGSEA. V gave up 6 bases and J gave up 5 bases, with 16 bases separating them. For the CDR3, the DNA is TGCAGCGTCACACGGACTAAGAGTGAGACCCAGTACTTC. Protein: CSVTRTKSETQYF.

The sample holds many counts of this clonotype. The chain recombines TRBV27 with TRBJ2-1; TRBD2 agrees at 12 bases. J was trimmed by 4 bases and V by 5 bases; bases with no gene match: 6. CDR1 and CDR2 from the germline V gene are MNHEY and SMNVEV (reference sequence). The CDR3 covers 16 residues. The CDR3: CASSARLAGAYNEQFF. DNA for the CDR3: TGTGCCAGCAGTGCCCGACTAGCGGGAGCGTACAATGAGCAGTTCTTC.

Comment on this clonotype: Its ends do not fully match the called genes, so a read error is possible. J is TRBJ2-7 and V is TRBV7-3, with D possibly TRBD2 on 6 matching bases. The CDR3 covers 13 residues. Germline V gene lookup returns CDR1 SGHTA and CDR2 FQGTGA. In nucleotides, the CDR3 is TGTGCCAGCAACTTAGTGCAACCGGGGGAGCGGTACTTC. It translates to CASNLVQPGERYF.

In its sample, this clonotype was seen many times. The chain links TRBV2 to TRBJ1-5; 7 bases match TRBD1. The CDR3 totals 13 residues. Trimming at V came to 6 bases and at J to 11 bases, leaving 10 bases not matched to a gene. Germline assignment: CDR1 SNHLY and CDR2 FYNNEI. CDR3 nucleotide sequence: TGTGCCAGCAGCGGAACAGGGGAGGGAGCCCAGCATTTT. Amino acids: CASSGTGEGAQHF. The full variable domain, in which reference TRBV2 and TRBJ1-5 provide the parts outside the CDR3, is EPEVTQTPSHQVTQMGQEVILRCVPISNHLYFYWYRQILGQKVEFLVSFYNNEISEKSEIFDDQFSVERPDGSNFTLKIRSTKLEDSAMYFCASSGTGEGAQHFGDGTRLSIL.

J is TRBJ1-4 and V is TRBV9; TRBD1 agrees at 7 bases. Germline V gene lookup returns CDR1 SGDLS and CDR2 YYNGEE. Trimming at V came to 2 bases and at J to 3 bases, leaving 13 bases not matched to a gene. This CDR3 has 18 amino acids. In DNA form, the CDR3 reads TGTGCCAGCAGCGTCGAAGAGACAGGGAGGAGAGCTAATGAAAAACTGTTTTTT. This codes for CASSVEETGRRANEKLFF.

The V call is TRBV20-1, the J call TRBJ1-1; 12 positions match TRBD1. With V trimmed by 5 bases and J by 1 base, 8 bases remained unmatched. Germline V gives CDR1 DFQATT, CDR2 SNEGSKA (reference sequence). This CDR3 contains 16 residues. CDR3: CSAAGTGGKGNTEAFF. DNA for the CDR3: TGCAGTGCTGCCGGGACAGGGGGCAAAGGGAACACTGAAGCTTTCTTT.

This clonotype was counted a single time. The CDR3 end shows no conserved phenylalanine or tryptophan, and so a read error is likely. This chain connects TRBV9 to TRBJ2-5; D tentatively reads TRBD1 or TRBD2 (5 bases each). Germline V gene sequence: CDR1 SGDLS, CDR2 YYNGEE. This CDR3 is 15 amino acids long. The V gene lost 0 bases and the J gene lost 5 bases, with 14 bases spanning the gap. The DNA of the CDR3 is TGTGCCAGCAGCGTAGAGTGGGGGATCCAGGAGACCCAGTACTCC. Its protein is CASSVEWGIQETQYS.

The chain is built from TRBV7-9 and TRBJ2-1, with 8 bases lining up with TRBD2. Per germline, CDR1 SEHNR and CDR2 FQNEAQ (reference sequence). The CDR3 spans 14 residues. J lost 4 bases, V lost 5 bases, and 4 bases had no gene match. CDR3 DNA sequence: TGTGCCAGCAGCGTTGGACTAGCTTACAATGAGCAGTTCTTC. This sequence encodes CASSVGLAYNEQFF.

As regards this clonotype: The conserved final phenylalanine or tryptophan is absent from the CDR3, which likely points to a read error. V usage is TRBV6-5 and J usage is TRBJ2-7; 7 nucleotides line up with TRBD2. Germline CDR1 is MNHEY and CDR2 is SVGAGI. This CDR3 region has 15 residues. V was clipped by 0 bases and J by 3 bases; unmatched bases: 5. CDR3 DNA sequence: TGTGCCAGCAGTTACTCGACTAGCCGGATCTACGAGCAGTACTGC. It translates to CASSYSTSRIYEQYC.

In its sample, this clonotype was seen many times. This chain uses TRBV6-1 with TRBJ1-5, with a weak D call TRBD1 (6 bases). Germline CDR1 is MNHNS and CDR2 is SASEGT. Between the trimmed V and J ends, which lost 6 bases and 0 bases, there was a span of 9 bases. The length of the CDR3 is 14 residues. The CDR3 DNA follows: TGTGCCAGCAGAGGGACACCTAGCAATCAGCCCCAGCATTTT. Amino acid sequence: CASRGTPSNQPQHF.

This clonotype showed up just once. Because it lacks the conserved phenylalanine or tryptophan at the end, this CDR3 is likely a read error. V usage is TRBV6-5 and J usage is TRBJ1-6; 8 bases map to TRBD1. CDR3 length: 16 amino acids. The germline V gene has CDR1 MNHEY and CDR2 SVGAGI. CDR3 residues: CVSSSYRDRTNTPLHY. CDR3 DNA: TGTGTCAGCAGTTCGTACCGGGACAGGACGAATACACCCCTCCACTAT.

The chain uses TRBV7-8 and TRBJ2-7; maybe TRBD2 (7 bases). Per germline, CDR1 SGHVS and CDR2 FQNEAQ. This CDR3 spans 14 amino acids. V shed 7 bases and J shed 0 bases, with 13 bases lying between them. The DNA for the CDR3 is TGTGCCAGCAACGAGGGGGGGGCCTCCTACGAGCAGTACTTC. Translation: CASNEGGASYEQYF.

This clonotype was seen a handful of times. The conserved phenylalanine or tryptophan is not found at the CDR3 terminus, so this likely reflects a read error. Because the CDR3's place on the DNA is in doubt, the DNA is left out and the CDR3 is given as listed by TCRdb. This sequence joins TRBV29-1 and TRBJ1-1; TRBD1, the D gene given by the table, was not confirmed from the DNA. The CDR3 numbers 14 amino acids, ends counted. Germline CDR1 reads SQVTM; CDR2 reads ANQGSEA. The chain's CDR3 is CSVVRQARGTEALL.

This clonotype has ten or more counts. Its ends do not fully match the called genes, so a read error is possible. The V call is TRBV7-9, the J call TRBJ2-1; TRBD2 agrees at 8 bases. The CDR3 spans 13 residues. Germline V gives CDR1 SEHNR, CDR2 FQNEAQ (reference sequence). CDR3 DNA: TGTGCCAGCAGCTTAGGCATGGTGGGACTAGAGATCTTC. As protein: CASSLGMVGLEIF.

In its sample, this clonotype was seen once. The chain combines TRBV9 with TRBJ2-3; 13 positions match TRBD2. CDR3 length: 17 residues. Per the germline V gene, CDR1 is SGDLS and CDR2 is YYNGEE. The junction had 8 bases not matched to a gene; V was cut back by 3 bases and J by 4 bases. As DNA, the CDR3 is TGTGCCAGCAGCGGGGGGCCGGGACTAGCGGGACCAGATACGCAGTATTTT. Translated, it gives CASSGGPGLAGPDTQYF. The whole variable domain, filled in from reference TRBV9 and TRBJ2-3, reads DSGVTQTPKHLITATGQRVTLRCSPRSGDLSVYWYQQSLDQGLQFLIQYYNGEERAKGNILERFSAQQFPDLHSELNLSSLELGDSALYFCASSGGPGLAGPDTQYFGPGTRLTVL.

By share, this clonotype counts as medium-sized (0.01 to 0.1%). This chain links TRBV10-3 with TRBJ1-2; tentatively, D is TRBD1 (5 bases). The CDR3 consists of 16 residues. Germline CDR1 reads ENHRY; CDR2 reads SYGVKD. V lost 10 bases and J lost 0, with 21 bases in between. The CDR3 nucleotides read TGTGCCACCCTACGGAGGGACTCAGCCTCTAACTATGGCTACACCTTC. This sequence encodes CATLRRDSASNYGYTF.

This clonotype is classed as medium-sized (0.01 to 0.1%). The chain is built from TRBV29-1 and TRBJ2-7; 9 bases are a match to TRBD1. The CDR3 spans 15 residues. The trim removed 4 bases at V and 4 bases at J, leaving 11 bases unmatched. Germline assignment: CDR1 SQVTM and CDR2 ANQGSEA. The CDR3 DNA reads as TGCAGCGTTGTAAGCGGACAGGGGATGGTGTACGAGCAGTACTTC. It encodes CSVVSGQGMVYEQYF.

The sample holds one count of this clonotype. V and J are TRBV20-1 and TRBJ2-7, with D possibly called TRBD1 or TRBD2 (7 bases each). The CDR3 has 11 amino acids. V was pared by 5 bases and J by 6 bases, with 11 bases between. Per germline, CDR1 DFQATT and CDR2 SNEGSKA (reference sequence). CDR3 protein: CSAARGGEQYF. In DNA, the CDR3 is TGCAGTGCTGCCAGGGGGGGCGAGCAGTACTTC.

This clonotype was picked up many times. The chain employs TRBV6-1 and TRBJ2-1, with 8 bases fitting TRBD2. The J segment lost 6 bases and the V segment lost 5 bases, leaving 12 bases of the junction unmatched. Germline CDR1 and CDR2: MNHNS and SASEGT. The CDR3 totals 16 residues. The CDR3 here is CASSRRATSAPNEQFF. Here the CDR3 DNA reads TGTGCCAGCAGTCGAAGGGCGACTAGCGCCCCCAATGAGCAGTTCTTC.